This TCR beta chain stems from a study of T cell responses to AZD1222 COVID-19 vaccine. General study findings and limits: Unmutated regions of variants are reportedly targeted by nearly half of spike-specific TCRs. Sampling that yielded the repertoires occurred only after the peak T cell response.

The V gene's germline CDR1 is SGHNT and CDR2 YENEEA. This CDR3 comprises 14 residues. With 5 bases removed from V and 6 bases from J, the gap between germline ends came to 14 bases. Sequencing used immunoSEQ multiplex PCR; TCRdb keeps in-frame clones, though not all of them. The table shows 120,000 or so clones, with approximately 92% occurring only once. With respect to this clone: Its antigen remains unknown.

Second doses at about 4 or about 12 weeks were pooled. V usage is TRBV11-3 and J usage is TRBJ2-1; D unresolved. The clonotype comes from an adult who received the AZD1222 COVID-19 vaccine. The sample here was peripheral blood, taken 28 days after the second AZD1222 dose. The CDR3, as DNA: TGTGCCAGCAGCACCACCCCATCCCCCAATGAGCAGTTCTTC. This sequence encodes CASSTTPSPNEQFF. The complete variable domain, with remaining parts taken from reference TRBV11-3 and TRBJ2-1, reads EAGVVQSPRYKIIEKKQPVAFWCNPISGHNTLYWYLQNLGQGPELLIRYENEEAVDDSQLPKDRFSAERLKGVDSTLKIQPAELGDSAVYLCASSTTPSPNEQFFGPGTRLTVL.